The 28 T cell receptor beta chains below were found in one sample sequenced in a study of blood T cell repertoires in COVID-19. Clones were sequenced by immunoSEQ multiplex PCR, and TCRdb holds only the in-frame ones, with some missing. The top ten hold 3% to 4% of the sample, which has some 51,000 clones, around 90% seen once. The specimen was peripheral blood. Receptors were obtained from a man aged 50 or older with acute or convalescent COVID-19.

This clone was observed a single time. As DNA, the CDR3 is TGTGCCAGCAGTATAAGGACAGGAGGGGACTATGGCTACACCTTC. This translates into CASSIRTGGDYGYTF. The chain has TRBV6-5 and TRBJ1-2; TRBD1 matches at 7 bases. The junction had 9 bases not matched to a gene; V was cut back by 5 bases and J by 3 bases. There are 15 residues in the CDR3. CDR1 MNHEY and CDR2 SVGAGI come from the germline V gene.

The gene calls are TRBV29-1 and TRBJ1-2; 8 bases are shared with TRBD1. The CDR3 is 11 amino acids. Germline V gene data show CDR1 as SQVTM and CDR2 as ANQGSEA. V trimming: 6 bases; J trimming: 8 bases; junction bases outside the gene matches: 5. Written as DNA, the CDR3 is TGCAGCGTGACAGGGGCAGGGGGCTACACCTTC. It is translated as CSVTGAGGYTF.

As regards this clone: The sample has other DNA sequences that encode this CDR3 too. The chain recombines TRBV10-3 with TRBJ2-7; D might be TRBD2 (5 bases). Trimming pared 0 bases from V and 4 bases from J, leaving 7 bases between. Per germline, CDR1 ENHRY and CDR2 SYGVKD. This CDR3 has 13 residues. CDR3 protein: CAISESWEYEQYF. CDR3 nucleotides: TGTGCCATCAGTGAGTCCTGGGAGTACGAGCAGTACTTC.

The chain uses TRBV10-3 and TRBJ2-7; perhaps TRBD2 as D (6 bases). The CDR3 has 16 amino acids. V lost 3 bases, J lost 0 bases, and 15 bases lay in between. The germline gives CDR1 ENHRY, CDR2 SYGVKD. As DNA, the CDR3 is TGTGCCATCAGTGATAAGGACTATTCGAGCTCCTACGAGCAGTACTTC. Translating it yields CAISDKDYSSSYEQYF.

The CDR3 spells CASEGLAGGPGETQYF. The DNA for the CDR3 is TGTGCCAGCGAAGGACTAGCGGGGGGGCCCGGAGAGACCCAGTACTTC. V gene TRBV2 combines with J gene TRBJ2-5; 15 bases align to TRBD2. The CDR3 is 16 residues long. Germline lookup yields CDR1 SNHLY and CDR2 FYNNEI. The ends lost 8 bases at V and 4 bases at J; junction bases unmatched: 8. The full variable domain, completed using reference TRBV2 and TRBJ2-5, is EPEVTQTPSHQVTQMGQEVILRCVPISNHLYFYWYRQILGQKVEFLVSFYNNEISEKSEIFDDQFSVERPDGSNFTLKIRSTKLEDSAMYFCASEGLAGGPGETQYFGPGTRLLVL.

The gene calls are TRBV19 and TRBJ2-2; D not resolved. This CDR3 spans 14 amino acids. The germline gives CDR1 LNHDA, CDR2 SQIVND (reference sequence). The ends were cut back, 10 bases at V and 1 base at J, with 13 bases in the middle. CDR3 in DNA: TGTGCCACCGCCCGACTCCTGAACACCGGGGAGCTGTTTTTT. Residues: CATARLLNTGELFF.

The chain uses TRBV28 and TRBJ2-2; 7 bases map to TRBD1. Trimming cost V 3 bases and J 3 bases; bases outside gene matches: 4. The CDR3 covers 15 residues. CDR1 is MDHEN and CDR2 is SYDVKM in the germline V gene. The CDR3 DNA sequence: TGTGCCAGCAGTTTCTACAGGGGTGACACCGGGGAGCTGTTTTTT. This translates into CASSFYRGDTGELFF.

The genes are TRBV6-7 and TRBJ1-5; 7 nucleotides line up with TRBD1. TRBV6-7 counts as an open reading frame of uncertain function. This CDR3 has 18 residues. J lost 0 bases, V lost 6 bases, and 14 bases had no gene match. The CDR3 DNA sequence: TGTGCCAGCAGCCCAGGCCCCCCGACAGGGTATAGCAATCAGCCCCAGCATTTT. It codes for CASSPGPPTGYSNQPQHF.

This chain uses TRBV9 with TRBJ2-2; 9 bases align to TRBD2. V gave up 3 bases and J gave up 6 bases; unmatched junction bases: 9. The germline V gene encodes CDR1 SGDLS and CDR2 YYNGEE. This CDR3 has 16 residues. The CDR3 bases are TGTGCCAGCAGCGGGGGGACTAGCCAGGACGCCGGGGAGCTGTTTTTT. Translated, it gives CASSGGTSQDAGELFF.

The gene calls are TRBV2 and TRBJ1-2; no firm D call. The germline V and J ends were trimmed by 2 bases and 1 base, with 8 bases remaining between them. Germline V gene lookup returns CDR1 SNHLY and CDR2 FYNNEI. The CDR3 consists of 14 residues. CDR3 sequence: CASSESGINYGYTF. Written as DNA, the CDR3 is TGTGCCAGCAGTGAATCGGGGATTAACTATGGCTACACCTTC.

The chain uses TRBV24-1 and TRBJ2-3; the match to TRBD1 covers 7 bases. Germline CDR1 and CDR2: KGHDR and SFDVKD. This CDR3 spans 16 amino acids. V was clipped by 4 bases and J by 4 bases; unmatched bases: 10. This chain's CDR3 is CATSDPFDRASDTQYF. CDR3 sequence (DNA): TGTGCCACCAGTGACCCGTTCGACAGGGCCTCAGATACGCAGTATTTT.

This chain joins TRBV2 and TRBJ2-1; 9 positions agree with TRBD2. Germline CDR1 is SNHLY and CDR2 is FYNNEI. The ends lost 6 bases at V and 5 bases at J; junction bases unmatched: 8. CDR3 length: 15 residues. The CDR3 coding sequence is TGTGCCAGCAGCCCCGGACTAGCGATGGACAATGAGCAGTTCTTC. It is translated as CASSPGLAMDNEQFF.

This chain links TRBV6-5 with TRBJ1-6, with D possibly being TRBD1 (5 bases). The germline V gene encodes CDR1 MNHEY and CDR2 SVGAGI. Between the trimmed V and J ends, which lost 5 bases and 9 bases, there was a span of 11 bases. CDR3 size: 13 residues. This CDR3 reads CASSPGGGSPLHF. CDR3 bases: TGTGCCAGCAGTCCGGGGGGGGGTTCACCCCTCCACTTT.

The CDR3 DNA follows: TGTGCCAGCTCACCAGGGAGAATCTCTGGAAACACCATATATTTT. Its protein product is CASSPGRISGNTIYF. V gene TRBV18 combines with J gene TRBJ1-3; D is unclear. Germline V CDR1 and CDR2: KGHSH, LQKENI. The V end was cut by 2 bases, the J end by 0 bases, with 8 bases between. The CDR3 is 15 residues long.

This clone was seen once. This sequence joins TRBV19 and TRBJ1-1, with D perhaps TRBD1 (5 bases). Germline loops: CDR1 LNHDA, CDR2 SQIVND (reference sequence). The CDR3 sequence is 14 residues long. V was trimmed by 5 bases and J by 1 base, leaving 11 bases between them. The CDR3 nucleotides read TGTGCCAGTAGTTCGATAACAGGGAACACTGAAGCTTTCTTT. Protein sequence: CASSSITGNTEAFF.

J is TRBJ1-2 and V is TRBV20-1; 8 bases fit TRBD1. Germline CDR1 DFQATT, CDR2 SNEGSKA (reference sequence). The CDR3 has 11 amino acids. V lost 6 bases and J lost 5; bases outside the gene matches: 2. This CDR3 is CSARTGYGYTF. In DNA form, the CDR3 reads TGCAGTGCCCGGACAGGGTATGGCTACACCTTC.

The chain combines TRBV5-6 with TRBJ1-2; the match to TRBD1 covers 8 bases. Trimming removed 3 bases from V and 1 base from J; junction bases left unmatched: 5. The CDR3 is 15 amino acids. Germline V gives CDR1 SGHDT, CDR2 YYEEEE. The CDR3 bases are TGTGCCAGCAGCTATGACAGGGGAAATAACTATGGCTACACCTTC. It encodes CASSYDRGNNYGYTF.

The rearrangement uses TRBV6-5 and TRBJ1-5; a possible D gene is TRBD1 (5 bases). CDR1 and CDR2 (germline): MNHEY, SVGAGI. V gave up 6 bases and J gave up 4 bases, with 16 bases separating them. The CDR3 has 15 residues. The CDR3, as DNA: TGTGCCAGCAGACAGCCCCCGGGGGGGAATCAGCCCCAGCATTTT. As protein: CASRQPPGGNQPQHF.

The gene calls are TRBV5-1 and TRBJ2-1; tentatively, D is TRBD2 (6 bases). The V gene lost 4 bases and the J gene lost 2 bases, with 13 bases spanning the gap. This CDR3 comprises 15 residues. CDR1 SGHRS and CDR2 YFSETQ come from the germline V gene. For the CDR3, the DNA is TGCGCCAGCAGCCCGACTAGTGGCACCTACAATGAGCAGTTCTTC. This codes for CASSPTSGTYNEQFF.

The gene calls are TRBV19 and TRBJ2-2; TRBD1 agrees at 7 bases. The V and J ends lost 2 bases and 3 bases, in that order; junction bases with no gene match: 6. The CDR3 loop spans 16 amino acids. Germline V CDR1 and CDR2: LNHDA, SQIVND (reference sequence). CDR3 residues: CASSITGARDTGELFF. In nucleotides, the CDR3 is TGTGCCAGTAGTATAACAGGGGCGAGGGACACCGGGGAGCTGTTTTTT.

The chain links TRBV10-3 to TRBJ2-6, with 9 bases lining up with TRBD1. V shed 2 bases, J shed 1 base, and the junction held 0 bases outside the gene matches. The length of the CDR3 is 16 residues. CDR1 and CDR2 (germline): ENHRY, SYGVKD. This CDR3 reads CAISEGTGSGANVLTF. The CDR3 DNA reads TGTGCCATCAGTGAGGGGACAGGGTCTGGGGCCAACGTCCTGACTTTC.

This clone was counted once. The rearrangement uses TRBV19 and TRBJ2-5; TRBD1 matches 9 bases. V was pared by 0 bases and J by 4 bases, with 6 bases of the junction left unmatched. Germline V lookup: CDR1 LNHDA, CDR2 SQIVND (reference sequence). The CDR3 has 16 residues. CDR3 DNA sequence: TGTGCCAGTAGTATAGACTCGGGACAGGGTCGAGAGACCCAGTACTTC. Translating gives CASSIDSGQGRETQYF.

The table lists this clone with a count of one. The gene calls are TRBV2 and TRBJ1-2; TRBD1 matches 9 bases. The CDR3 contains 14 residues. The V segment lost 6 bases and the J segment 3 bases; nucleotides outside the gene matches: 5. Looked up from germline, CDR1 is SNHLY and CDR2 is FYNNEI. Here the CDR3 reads CASRQGAEDYGYTF. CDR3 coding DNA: TGTGCCAGCAGACAGGGGGCTGAGGACTATGGCTACACCTTC.

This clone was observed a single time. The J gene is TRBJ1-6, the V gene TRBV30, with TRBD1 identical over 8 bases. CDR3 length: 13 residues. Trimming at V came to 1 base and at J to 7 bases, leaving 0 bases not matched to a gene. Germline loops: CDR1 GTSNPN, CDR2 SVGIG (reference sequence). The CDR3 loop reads CAWSGQGNSPLHF. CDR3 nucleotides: TGTGCCTGGAGTGGACAGGGGAATTCACCCCTCCACTTT.

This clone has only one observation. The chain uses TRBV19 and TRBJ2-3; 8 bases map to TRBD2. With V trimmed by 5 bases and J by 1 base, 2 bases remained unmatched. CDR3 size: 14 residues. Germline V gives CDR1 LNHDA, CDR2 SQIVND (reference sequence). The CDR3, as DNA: TGTGCCAGTAGTCAGCGGGGGCGCACAGATACGCAGTATTTT. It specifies CASSQRGRTDTQYF.

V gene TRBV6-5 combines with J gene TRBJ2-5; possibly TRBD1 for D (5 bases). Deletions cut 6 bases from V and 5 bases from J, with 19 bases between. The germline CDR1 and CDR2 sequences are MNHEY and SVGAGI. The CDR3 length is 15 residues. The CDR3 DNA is TGTGCCAGCAGGGACCCAGGGTTAGTTCGGGAGACCCAGTACTTC. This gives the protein CASRDPGLVRETQYF.

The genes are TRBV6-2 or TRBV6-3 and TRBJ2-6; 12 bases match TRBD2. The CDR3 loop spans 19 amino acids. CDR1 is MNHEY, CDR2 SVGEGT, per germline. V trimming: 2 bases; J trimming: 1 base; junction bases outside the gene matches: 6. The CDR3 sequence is CASSYETSGGRSGANVLTF. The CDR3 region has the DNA TGTGCCAGCAGTTACGAGACTAGCGGGGGACGTTCTGGGGCCAACGTCCTGACTTTC.

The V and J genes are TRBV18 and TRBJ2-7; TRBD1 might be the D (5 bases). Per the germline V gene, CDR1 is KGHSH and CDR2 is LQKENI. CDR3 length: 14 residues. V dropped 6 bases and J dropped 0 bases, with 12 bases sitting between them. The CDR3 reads CASSLDRNSYEQYF. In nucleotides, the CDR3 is TGTGCCAGCTCTCTCGACAGAAACTCCTACGAGCAGTACTTC. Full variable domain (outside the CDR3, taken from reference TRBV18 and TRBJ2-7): NAGVMQNPRHLVRRRGQEARLRCSPMKGHSHVYWYRQLPEEGLKFMVYLQKENIIDESGMPKERFSAEFPKEGPSILRIQQVVRGDSAAYFCASSLDRNSYEQYFGPGTRLTVT.